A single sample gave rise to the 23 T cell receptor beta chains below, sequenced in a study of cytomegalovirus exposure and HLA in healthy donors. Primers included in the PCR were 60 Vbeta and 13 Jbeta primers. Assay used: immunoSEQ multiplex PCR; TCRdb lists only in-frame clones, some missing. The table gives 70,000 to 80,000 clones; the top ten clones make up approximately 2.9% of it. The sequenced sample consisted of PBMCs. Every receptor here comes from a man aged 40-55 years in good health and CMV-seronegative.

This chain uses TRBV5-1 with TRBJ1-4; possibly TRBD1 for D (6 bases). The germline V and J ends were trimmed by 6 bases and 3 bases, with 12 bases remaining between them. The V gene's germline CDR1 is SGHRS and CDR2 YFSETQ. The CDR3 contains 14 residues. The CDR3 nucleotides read TGCGCCAGCAACACAGGGACGGCTAATGAAAAACTGTTTTTT. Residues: CASNTGTANEKLFF.

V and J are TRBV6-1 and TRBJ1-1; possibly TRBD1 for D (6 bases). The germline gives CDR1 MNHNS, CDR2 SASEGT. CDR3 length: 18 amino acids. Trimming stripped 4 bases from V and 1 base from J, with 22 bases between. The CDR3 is CASSGRTSSRGRNTEAFF. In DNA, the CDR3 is TGTGCCAGCAGTGGGAGGACTTCTTCTAGGGGGAGGAACACTGAAGCTTTCTTT.

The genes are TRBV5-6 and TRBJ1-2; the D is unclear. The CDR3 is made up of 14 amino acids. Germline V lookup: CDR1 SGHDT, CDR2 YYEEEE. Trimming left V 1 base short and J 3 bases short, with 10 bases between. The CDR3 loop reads CASSLTTTYYGYTF. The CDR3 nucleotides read TGTGCCAGCAGCTTGACTACCACCTACTATGGCTACACCTTC. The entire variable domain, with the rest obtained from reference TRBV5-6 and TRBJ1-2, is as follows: DAGVTQSPTHLIKTRGQQVTLRCSPKSGHDTVSWYQQALGQGPQFIFQYYEEEERQRGNFPDRFSGHQFPNYSSELNVNALLLGDSALYLCASSLTTTYYGYTFGSGTRLTVV.

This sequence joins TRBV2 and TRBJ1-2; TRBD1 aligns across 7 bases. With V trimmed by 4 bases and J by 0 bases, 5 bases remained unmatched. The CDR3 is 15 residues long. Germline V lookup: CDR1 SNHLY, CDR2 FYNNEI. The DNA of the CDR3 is TGTGCCAGCAGTGGGGGACAGAATCCTAACTATGGCTACACCTTC. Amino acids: CASSGGQNPNYGYTF. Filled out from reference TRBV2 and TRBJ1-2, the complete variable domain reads EPEVTQTPSHQVTQMGQEVILRCVPISNHLYFYWYRQILGQKVEFLVSFYNNEISEKSEIFDDQFSVERPDGSNFTLKIRSTKLEDSAMYFCASSGGQNPNYGYTFGSGTRLTVV.

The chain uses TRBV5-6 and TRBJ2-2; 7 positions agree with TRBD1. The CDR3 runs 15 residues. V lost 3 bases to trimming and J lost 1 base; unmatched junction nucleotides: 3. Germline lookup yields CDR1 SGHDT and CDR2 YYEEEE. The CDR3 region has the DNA TGTGCCAGCAGCTCCGACAGGGAGAACACCGGGGAGCTGTTTTTT. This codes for CASSSDRENTGELFF.

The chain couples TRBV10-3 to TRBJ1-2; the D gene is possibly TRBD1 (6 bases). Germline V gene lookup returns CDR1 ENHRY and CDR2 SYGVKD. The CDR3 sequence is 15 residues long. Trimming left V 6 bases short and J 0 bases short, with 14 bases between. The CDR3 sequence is CAIRRGDTTNYGYTF. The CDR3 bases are TGTGCCATCAGGAGAGGGGACACAACTAACTATGGCTACACCTTC.

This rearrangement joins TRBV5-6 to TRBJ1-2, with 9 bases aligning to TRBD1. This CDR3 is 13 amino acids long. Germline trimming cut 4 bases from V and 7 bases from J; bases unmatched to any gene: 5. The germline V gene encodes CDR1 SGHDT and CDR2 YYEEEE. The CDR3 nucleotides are TGTGCCAGCAGCCGGGACAGGGCGCGTGGCTACACCTTC. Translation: CASSRDRARGYTF.

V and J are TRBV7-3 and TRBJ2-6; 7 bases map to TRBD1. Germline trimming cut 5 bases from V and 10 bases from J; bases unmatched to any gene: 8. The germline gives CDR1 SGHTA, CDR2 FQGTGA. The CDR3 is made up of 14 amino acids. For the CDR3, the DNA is TGTGCCAGCAGCCAGGACAGGTTTCGGAACGTCCTGACTTTC. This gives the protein CASSQDRFRNVLTF.

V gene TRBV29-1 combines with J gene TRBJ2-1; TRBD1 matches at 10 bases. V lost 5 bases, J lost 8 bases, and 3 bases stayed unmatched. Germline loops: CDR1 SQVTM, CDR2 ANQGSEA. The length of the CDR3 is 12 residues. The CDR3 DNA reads TGCAGCGTTAGACAGGGGGCTGATGAGCAGTTCTTC. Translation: CSVRQGADEQFF.

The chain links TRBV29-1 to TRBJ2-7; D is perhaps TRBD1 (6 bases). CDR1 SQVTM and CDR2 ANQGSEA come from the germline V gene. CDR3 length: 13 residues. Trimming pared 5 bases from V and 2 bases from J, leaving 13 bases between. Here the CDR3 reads CSVSQGRTYEQYF. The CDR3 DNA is TGCAGCGTTTCTCAGGGGCGAACCTACGAGCAGTACTTC.

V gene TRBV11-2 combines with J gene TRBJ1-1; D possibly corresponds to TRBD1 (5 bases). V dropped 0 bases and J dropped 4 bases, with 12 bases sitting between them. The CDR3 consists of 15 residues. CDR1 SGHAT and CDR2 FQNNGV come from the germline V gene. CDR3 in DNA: TGTGCCAGCAGCTTAGATCTCGCGGGGCGCACTGAAGCTTTCTTT. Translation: CASSLDLAGRTEAFF.

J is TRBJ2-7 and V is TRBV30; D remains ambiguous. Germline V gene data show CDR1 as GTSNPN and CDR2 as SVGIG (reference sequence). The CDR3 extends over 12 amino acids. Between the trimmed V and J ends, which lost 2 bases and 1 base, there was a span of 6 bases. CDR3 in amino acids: CAWSTFSYEQYF. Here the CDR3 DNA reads TGTGCCTGGAGTACTTTTTCCTACGAGCAGTACTTC.

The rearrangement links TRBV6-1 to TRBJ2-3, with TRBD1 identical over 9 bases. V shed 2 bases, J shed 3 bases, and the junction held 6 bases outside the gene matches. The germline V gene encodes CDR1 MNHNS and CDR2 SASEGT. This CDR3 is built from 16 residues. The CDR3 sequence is CASSESAGQGTDTQYF. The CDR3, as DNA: TGTGCCAGCAGTGAATCTGCGGGACAGGGTACAGATACGCAGTATTTT.

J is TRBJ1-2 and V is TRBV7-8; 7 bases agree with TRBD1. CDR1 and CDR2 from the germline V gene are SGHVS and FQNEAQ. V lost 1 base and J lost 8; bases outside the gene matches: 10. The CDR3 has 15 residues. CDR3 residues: CASSLGPDRVWGYTF. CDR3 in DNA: TGTGCCAGCAGCTTAGGTCCAGACAGGGTCTGGGGCTACACCTTC. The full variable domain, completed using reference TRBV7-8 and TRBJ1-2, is GAGVSQSPRYKVAKRGQDVALRCDPISGHVSLFWYQQALGQGPEFLTYFQNEAQLDKSGLPSDRFFAERPEGSVSTLKIQRTQQEDSAVYLCASSLGPDRVWGYTFGSGTRLTVV.

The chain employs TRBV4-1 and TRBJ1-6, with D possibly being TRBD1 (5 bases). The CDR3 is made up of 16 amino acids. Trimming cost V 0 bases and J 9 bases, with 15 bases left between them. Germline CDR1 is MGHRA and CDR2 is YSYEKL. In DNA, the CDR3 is TGCGCCAGCAGCCAAGAAATAGGGGTGGAACGTTCACCCCTCCACTTT. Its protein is CASSQEIGVERSPLHF.

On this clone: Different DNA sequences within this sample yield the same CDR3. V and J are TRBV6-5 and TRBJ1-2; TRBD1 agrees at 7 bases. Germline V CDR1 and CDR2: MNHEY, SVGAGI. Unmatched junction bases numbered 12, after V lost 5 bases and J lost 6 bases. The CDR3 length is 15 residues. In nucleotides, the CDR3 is TGTGCCAGCAGTAGAGGGACAGCCGAGCGTAATGGCTACACCTTC. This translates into CASSRGTAERNGYTF.

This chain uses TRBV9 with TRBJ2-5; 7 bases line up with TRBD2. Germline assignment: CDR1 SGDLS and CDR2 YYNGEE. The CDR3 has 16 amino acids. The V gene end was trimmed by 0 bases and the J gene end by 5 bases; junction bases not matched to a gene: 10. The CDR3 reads CASSVAFGGGEETQYF. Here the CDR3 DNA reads TGTGCCAGCAGCGTAGCCTTTGGCGGGGGAGAGGAGACCCAGTACTTC.

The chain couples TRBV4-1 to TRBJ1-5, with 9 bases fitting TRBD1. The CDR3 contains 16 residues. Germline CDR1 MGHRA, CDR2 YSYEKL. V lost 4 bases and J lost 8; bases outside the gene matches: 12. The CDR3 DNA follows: TGCGCCAGCAGCCCATTACAGGGGGCCCAACATGAGCCCCAGCATTTT. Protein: CASSPLQGAQHEPQHF.

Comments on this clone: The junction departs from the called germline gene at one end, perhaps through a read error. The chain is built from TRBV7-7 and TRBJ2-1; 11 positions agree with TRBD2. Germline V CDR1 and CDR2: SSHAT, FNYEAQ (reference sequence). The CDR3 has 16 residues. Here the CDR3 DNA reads TGTGCTAGCAGCTTAGGGTTAGCGGGGGGGCAGAATGAGCAGTTCTTC. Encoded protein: CASSLGLAGGQNEQFF.

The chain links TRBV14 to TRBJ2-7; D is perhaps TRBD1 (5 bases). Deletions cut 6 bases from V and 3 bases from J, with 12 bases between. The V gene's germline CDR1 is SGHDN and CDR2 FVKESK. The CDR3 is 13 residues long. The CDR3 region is CASRHRGSYEQYF. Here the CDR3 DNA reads TGTGCCAGCAGGCATAGGGGAAGCTACGAGCAGTACTTC. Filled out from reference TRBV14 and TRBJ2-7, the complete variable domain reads EAGVTQFPSHSVIEKGQTVTLRCDPISGHDNLYWYRRVMGKEIKFLLHFVKESKQDESGMPNNRFLAERTGGTYSTLKVQPAELEDSGVYFCASRHRGSYEQYFGPGTRLTVT.

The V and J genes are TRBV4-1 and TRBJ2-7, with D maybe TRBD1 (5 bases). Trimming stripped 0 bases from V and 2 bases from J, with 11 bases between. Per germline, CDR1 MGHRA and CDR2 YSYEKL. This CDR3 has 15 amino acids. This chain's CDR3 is CASSQDSAGPYEQYF. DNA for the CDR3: TGCGCCAGCAGCCAAGATTCGGCAGGGCCCTACGAGCAGTACTTC.

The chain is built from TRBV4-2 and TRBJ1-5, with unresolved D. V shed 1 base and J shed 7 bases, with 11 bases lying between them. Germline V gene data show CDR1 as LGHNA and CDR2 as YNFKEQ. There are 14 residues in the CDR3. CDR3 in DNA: TGTGCCAGCAGCCAAGGGACTCGGACCCAGCCCCAGCATTTT. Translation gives CASSQGTRTQPQHF.

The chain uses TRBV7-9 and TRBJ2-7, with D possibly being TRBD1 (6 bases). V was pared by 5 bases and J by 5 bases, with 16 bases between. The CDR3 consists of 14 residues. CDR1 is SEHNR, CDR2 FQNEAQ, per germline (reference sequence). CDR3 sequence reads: CASSTRTELHEQYF. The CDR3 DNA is TGTGCCAGCAGCACCCGGACAGAATTGCACGAGCAGTACTTC.